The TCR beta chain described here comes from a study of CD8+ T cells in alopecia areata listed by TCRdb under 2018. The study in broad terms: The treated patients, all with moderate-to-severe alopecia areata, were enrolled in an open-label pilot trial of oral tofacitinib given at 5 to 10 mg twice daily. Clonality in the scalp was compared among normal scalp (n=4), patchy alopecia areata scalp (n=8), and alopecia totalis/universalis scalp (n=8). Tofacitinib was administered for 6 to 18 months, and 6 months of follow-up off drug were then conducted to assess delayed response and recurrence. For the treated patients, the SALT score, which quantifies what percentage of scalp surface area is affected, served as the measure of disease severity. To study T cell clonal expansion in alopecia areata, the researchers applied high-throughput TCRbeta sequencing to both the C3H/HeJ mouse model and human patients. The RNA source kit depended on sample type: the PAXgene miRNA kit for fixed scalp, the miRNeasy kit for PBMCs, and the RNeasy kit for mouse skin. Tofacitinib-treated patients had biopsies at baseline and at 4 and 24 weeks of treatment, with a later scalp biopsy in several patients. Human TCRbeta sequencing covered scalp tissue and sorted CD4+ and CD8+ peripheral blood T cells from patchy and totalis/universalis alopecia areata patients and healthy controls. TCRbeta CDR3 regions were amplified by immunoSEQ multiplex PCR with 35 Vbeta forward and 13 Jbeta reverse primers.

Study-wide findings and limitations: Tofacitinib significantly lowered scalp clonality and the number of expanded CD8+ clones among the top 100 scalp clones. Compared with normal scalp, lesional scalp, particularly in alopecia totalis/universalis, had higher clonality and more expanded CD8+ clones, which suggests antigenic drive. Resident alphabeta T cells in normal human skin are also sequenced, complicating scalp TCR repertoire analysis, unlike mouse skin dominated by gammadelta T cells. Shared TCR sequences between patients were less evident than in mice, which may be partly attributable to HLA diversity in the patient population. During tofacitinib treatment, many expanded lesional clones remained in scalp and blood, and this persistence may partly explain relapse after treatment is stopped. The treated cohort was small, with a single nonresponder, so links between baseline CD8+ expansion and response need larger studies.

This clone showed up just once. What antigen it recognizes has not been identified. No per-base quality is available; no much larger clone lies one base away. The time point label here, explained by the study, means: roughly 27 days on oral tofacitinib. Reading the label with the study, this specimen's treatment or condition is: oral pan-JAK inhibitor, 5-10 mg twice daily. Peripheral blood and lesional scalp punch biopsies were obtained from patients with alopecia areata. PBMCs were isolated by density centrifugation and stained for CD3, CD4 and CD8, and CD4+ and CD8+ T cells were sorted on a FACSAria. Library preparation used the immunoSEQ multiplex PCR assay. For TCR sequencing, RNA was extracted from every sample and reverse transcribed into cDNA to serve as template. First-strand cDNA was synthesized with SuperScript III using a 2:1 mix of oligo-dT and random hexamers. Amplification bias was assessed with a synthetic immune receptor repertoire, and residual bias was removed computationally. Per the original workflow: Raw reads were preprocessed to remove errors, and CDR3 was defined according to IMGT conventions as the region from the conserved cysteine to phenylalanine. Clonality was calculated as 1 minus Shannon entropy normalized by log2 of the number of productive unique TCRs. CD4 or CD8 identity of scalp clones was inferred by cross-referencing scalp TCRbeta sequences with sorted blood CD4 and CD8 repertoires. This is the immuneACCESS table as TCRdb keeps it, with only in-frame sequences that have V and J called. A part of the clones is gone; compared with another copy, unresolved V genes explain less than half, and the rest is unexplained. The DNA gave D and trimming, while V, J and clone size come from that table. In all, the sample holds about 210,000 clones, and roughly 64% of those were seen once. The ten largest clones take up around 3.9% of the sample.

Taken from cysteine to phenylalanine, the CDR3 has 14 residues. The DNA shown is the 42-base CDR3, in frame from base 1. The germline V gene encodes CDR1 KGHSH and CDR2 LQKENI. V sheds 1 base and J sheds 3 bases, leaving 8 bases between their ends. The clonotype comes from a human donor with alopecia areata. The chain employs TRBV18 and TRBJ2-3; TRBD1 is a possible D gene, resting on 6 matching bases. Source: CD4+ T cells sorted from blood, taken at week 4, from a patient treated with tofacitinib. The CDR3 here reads CASSPRQATDTQYF. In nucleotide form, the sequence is TGTGCCAGCTCACCACGACAGGCGACAGATACGCAGTATTTT.